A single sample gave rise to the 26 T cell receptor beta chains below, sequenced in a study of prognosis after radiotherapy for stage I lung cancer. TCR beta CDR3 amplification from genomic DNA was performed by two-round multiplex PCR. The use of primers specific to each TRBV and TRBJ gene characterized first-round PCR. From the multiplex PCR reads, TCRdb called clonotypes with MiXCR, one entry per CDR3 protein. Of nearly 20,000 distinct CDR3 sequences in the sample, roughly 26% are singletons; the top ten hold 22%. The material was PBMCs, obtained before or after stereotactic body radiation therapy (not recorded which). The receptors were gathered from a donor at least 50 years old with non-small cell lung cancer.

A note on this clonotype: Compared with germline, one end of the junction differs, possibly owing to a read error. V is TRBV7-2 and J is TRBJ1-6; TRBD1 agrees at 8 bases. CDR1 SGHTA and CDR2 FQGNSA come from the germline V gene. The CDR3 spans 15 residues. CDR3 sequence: CANSLIGQGASHLHF. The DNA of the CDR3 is TGTGCCAACAGCTTAATAGGACAGGGTGCTTCACACCTCCACTTT.

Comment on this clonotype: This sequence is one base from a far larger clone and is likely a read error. CDR3 protein: CASSQSWTTGELFF. The CDR3 nucleotides read TGTGCCAGCAGTCAGAGCTGGACTACCGGGGAGCTGTTTTTT. This sequence joins TRBV6-9 and TRBJ2-2; TRBD2 might be the D (5 bases). The V end lost 5 bases, the J end lost 5 bases, and 12 bases lay between the germline ends. Germline V gives CDR1 MNHGY, CDR2 SVAAGI. This CDR3 comprises 14 residues.

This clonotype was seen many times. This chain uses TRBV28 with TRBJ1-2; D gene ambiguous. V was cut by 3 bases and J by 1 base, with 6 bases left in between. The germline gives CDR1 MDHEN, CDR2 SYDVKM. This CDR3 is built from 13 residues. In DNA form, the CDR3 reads TGTGCCAGCAGTTTCCGAGTTAACTATGGCTACACCTTC. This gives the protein CASSFRVNYGYTF.

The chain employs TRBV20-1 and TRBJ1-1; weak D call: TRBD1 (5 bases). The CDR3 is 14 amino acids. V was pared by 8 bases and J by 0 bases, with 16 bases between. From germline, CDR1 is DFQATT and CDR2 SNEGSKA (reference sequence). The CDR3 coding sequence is TGCAGTACTATTGCAGGGTCGATGAACACTGAAGCTTTCTTT. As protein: CSTIAGSMNTEAFF.

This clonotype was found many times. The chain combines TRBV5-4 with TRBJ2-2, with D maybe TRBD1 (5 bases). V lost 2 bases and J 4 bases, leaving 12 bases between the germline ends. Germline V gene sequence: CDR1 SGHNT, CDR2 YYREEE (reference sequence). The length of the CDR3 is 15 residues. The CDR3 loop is CASSLWGGGTGELFF. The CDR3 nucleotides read TGTGCCAGCAGCTTATGGGGCGGCGGCACCGGGGAGCTGTTTTTT.

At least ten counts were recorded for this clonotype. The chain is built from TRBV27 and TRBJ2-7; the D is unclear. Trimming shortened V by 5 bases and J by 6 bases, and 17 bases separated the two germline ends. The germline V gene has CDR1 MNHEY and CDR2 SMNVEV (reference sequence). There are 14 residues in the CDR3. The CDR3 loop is CASSPGIRGGEQYF. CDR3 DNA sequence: TGTGCCAGCAGTCCAGGCATTCGTGGTGGCGAGCAGTACTTC.

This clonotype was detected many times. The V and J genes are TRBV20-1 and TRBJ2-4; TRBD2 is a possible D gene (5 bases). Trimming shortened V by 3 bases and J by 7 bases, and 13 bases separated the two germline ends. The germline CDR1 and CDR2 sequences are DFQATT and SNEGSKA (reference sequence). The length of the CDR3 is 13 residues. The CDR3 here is CSASRGRGNIQYF. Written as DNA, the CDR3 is TGCAGTGCTAGTCGTGGGAGAGGGAACATTCAGTACTTC.

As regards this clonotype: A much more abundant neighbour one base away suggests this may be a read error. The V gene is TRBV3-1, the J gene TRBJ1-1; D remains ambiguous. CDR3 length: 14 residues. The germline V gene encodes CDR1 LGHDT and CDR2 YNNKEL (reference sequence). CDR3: CASSQVQAATVAFF. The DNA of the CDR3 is TGTGCCAGCAGCCAAGTACAAGCGGCCACTGTAGCTTTCTTT.

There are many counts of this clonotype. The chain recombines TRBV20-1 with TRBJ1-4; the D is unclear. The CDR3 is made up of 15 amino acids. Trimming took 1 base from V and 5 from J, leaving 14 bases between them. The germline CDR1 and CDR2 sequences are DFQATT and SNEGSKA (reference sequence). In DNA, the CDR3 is TGCAGTGCTAGAGTGTTCAACCGAAACAATGAAAAACTGTTTTTT. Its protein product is CSARVFNRNNEKLFF.

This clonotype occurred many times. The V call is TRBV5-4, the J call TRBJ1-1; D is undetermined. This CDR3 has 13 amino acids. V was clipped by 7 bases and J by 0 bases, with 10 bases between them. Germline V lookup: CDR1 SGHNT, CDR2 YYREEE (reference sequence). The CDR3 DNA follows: TGTGCCAGCGCTAGGACGCTGAACACTGAAGCTTTCTTT. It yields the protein CASARTLNTEAFF.

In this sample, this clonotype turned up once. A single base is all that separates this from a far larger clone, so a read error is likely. For the CDR3, the DNA is TGTGCCGCAGGTCAGACGGCTAGAGATGGCTACACCTTC. The encoded protein is CAAGQTARDGYTF. The chain employs TRBV6-4 and TRBJ1-2, with D unclear. V was trimmed by 11 bases and J by 6 bases, leaving 19 bases between them. CDR1 MRHNA and CDR2 SNTAGT come from the germline V gene. The CDR3 length is 13 residues.

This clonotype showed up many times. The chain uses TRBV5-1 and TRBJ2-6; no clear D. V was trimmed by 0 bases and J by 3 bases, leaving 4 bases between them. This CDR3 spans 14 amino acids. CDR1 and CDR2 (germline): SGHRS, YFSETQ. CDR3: CASSLGDGANVLTF. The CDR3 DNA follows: TGCGCCAGCAGCTTGGGGGATGGGGCCAACGTCCTGACTTTC.

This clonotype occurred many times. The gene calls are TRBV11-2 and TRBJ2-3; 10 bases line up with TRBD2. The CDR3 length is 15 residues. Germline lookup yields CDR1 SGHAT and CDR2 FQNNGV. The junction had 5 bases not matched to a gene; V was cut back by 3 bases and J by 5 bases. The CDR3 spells CASSFSGRAGDTQYF. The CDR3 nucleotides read TGTGCCAGCAGCTTCAGCGGGAGGGCCGGAGATACGCAGTATTTT.

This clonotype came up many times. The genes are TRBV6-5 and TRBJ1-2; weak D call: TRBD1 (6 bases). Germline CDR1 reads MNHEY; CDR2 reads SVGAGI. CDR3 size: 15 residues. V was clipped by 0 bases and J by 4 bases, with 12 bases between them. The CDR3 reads CASSYSLGGLYGYTF. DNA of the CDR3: TGTGCCAGCAGTTACTCGCTCGGGGGGCTCTATGGCTACACCTTC.

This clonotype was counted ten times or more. This chain's CDR3 is CASRVEGYTEAFF. In nucleotides, the CDR3 is TGTGCCAGCAGGGTGGAGGGTTACACTGAAGCTTTCTTT. V usage is TRBV6-1 and J usage is TRBJ1-1; D is unclear. Germline CDR1 MNHNS, CDR2 SASEGT. Trimming removed 6 bases at V and 3 bases at J, with 11 bases between. CDR3 size: 13 residues.

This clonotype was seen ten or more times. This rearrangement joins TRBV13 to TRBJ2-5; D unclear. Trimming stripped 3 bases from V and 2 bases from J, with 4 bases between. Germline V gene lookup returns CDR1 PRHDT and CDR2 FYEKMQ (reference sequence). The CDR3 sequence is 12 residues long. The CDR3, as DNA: TGTGCCAGCAGCTTTGAGCAAGAGACCCAGTACTTC. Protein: CASSFEQETQYF. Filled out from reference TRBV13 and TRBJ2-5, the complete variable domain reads AAGVIQSPRHLIKEKRETATLKCYPIPRHDTVYWYQQGPGQDPQFLISFYEKMQSDKGSIPDRFSAQQFSDYHSELNMSSLELGDSALYFCASSFEQETQYFGPGTRLLVL.

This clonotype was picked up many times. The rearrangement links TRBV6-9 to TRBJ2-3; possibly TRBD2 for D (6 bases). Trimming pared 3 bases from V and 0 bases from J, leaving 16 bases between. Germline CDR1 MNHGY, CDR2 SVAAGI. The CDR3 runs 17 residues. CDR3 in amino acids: CASSYGEDHSSTDTQYF. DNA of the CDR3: TGTGCCAGCAGTTACGGGGAGGACCACTCTAGCACAGATACGCAGTATTTT.

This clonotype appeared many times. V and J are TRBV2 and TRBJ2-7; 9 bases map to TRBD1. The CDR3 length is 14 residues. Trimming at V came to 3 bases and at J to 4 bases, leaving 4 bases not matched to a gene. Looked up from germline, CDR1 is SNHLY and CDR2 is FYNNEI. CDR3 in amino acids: CASSEGQGRYEQYF. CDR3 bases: TGTGCCAGCAGTGAGGGACAGGGAAGATACGAGCAGTACTTC.

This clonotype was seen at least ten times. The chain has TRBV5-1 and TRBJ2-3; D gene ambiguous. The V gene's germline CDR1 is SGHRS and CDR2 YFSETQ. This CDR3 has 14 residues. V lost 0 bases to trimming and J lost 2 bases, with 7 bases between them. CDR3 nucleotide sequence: TGCGCCAGCAGCTTGGCGCGGAACACAGATACGCAGTATTTT. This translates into CASSLARNTDTQYF.

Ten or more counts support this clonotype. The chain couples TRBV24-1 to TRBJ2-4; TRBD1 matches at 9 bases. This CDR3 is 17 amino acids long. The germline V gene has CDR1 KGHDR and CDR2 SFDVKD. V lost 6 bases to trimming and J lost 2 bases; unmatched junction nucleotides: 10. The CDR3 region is CATSLGPDRGSKNIQYF. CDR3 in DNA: TGTGCCACCAGTTTAGGTCCGGACAGGGGATCCAAAAACATTCAGTACTTC.

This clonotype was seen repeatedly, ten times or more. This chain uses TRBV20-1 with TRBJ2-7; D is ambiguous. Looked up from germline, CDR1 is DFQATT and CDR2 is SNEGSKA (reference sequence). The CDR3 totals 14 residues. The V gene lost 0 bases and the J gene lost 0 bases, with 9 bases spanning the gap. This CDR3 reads CSARDAVGSYEQYF. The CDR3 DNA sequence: TGCAGTGCTAGAGATGCTGTTGGCTCCTACGAGCAGTACTTC.

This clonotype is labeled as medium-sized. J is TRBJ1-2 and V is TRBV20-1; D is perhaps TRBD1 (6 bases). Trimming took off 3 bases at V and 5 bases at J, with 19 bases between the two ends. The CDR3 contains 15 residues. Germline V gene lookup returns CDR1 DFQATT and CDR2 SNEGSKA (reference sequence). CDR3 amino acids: CSASNFQGRDYGYTF. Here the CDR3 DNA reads TGCAGTGCTAGTAATTTCCAGGGGAGGGATTATGGCTACACCTTC.

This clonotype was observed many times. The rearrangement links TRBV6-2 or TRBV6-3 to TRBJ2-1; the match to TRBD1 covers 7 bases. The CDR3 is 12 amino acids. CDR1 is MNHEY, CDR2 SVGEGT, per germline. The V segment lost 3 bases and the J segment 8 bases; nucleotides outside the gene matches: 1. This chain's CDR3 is CASSYTGDEQFF. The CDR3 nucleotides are TGTGCCAGCAGTTATACAGGGGATGAGCAGTTCTTC.

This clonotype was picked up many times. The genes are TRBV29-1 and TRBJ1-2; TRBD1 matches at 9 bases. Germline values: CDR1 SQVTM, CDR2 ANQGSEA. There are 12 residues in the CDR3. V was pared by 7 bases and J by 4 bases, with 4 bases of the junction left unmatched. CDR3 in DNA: TGCAGCGACCAGACAGGGGGCTATGGCTACACCTTC. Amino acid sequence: CSDQTGGYGYTF. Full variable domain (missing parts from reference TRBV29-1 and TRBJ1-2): SAVISQKPSRDICQRGTSLTIQCQVDSQVTMMFWYRQQPGQSLTLIATANQGSEATYESGFVIDKFPISRPNLTFSTLTVSNMSPEDSSIYLCSDQTGGYGYTFGSGTRLTVV.

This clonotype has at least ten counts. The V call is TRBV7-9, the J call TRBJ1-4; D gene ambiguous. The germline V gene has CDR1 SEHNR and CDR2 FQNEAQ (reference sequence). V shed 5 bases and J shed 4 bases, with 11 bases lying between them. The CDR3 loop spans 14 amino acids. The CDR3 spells CASSARTVNEKLFF. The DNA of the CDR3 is TGTGCCAGCAGCGCCAGGACGGTTAATGAAAAACTGTTTTTT.

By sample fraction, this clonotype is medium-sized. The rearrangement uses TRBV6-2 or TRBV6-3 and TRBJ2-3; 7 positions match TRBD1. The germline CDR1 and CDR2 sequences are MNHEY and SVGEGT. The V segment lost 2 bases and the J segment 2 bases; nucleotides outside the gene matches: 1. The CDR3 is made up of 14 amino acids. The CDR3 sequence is CASSYGQATDTQYF. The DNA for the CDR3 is TGTGCCAGCAGTTACGGACAGGCCACAGATACGCAGTATTTT.